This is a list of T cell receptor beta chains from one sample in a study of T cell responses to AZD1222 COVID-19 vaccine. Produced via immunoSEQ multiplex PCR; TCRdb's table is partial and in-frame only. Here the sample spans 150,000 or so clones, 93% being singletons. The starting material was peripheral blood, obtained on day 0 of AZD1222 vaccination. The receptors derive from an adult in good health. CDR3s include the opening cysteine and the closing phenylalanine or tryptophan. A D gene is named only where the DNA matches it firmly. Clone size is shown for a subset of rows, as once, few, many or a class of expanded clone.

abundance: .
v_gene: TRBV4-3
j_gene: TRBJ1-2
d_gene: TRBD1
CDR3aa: CASSQDRGDGYGYTF
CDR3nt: TGCGCCAGCAGTCAAGACAGGGGAGATGGCTATGGCTACACCTTC

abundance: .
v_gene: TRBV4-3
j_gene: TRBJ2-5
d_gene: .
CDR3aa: CASSQDIAVRETQYF
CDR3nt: TGCGCCAGCAGCCAAGATATTGCAGTCCGGGAGACCCAGTACTTC

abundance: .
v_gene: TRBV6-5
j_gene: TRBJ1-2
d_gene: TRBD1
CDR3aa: CASRTGFANYGYTF
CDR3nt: TGTGCCAGCAGGACAGGGTTCGCTAACTATGGCTACACCTTC

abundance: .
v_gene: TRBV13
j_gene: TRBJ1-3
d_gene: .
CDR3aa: CASSPTDSSGNTIYF
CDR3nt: TGTGCCAGCAGCCCTACGGACAGCTCTGGAAACACCATATATTTT

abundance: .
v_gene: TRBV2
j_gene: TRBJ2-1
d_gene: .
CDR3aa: CASNKDPRVNYEQFF
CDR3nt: TGTGCCAGCAATAAAGACCCCCGGGTAAATTATGAGCAGTTCTTC

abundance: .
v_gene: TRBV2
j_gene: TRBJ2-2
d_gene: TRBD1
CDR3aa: CASSEMRTGLTGELFF
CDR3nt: TGTGCCAGCAGTGAAATGCGGACAGGGTTGACCGGGGAGCTGTTTTTT

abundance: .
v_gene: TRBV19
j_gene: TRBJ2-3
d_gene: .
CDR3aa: CASSRGGGTDTQYF
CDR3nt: TGTGCCAGTAGTAGGGGGGGCGGCACAGATACGCAGTATTTT

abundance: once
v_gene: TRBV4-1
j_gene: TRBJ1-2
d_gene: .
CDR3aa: CASSQWVGGPYGYTF
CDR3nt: TGCGCCAGCAGCCAATGGGTGGGGGGCCCCTATGGCTACACCTTC

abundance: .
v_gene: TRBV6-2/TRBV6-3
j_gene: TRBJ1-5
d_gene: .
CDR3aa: CASSAWSWQPQHF
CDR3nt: TGTGCCAGCAGTGCCTGGAGTTGGCAGCCCCAGCATTTT

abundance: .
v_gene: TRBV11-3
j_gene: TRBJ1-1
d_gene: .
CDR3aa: CASSLDSTVGGAFF
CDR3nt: TGTGCCAGCAGCTTAGACAGTACCGTTGGGGGAGCTTTCTTT

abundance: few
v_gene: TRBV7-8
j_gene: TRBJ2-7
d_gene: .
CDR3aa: CASSLAPGDSYEQYF
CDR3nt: TGTGCCAGCAGCTTAGCACCAGGGGACTCCTACGAGCAGTACTTC

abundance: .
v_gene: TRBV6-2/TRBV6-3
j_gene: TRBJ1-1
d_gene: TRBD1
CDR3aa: CASSYPGTGVTNTEAFF
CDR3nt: TGTGCCAGCAGTTACCCCGGGACAGGGGTCACCAACACTGAAGCTTTCTTT

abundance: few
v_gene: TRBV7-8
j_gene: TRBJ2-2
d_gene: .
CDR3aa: CASSLRGTRNTGELFF
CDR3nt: TGTGCCAGCAGCTTAAGGGGGACAAGGAACACCGGGGAGCTGTTTTTT

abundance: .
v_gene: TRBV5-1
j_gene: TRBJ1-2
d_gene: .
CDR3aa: CASSLESAYGYTF
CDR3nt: TGCGCCAGCAGCTTGGAGTCAGCCTATGGCTACACCTTC

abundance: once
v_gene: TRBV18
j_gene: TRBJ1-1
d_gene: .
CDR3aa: CASSPGAGRNTEAFF
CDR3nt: TGTGCCAGCTCACCTGGGGCTGGGAGGAACACTGAAGCTTTCTTT

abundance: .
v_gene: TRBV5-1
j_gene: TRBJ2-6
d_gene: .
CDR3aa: CASSLWGSSGANVLTF
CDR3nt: TGCGCCAGCAGCTTGTGGGGCAGCTCTGGGGCCAACGTCCTGACTTTC

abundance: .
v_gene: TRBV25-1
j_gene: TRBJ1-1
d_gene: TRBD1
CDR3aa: CASSDDGRGVSTEAFF
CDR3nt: TGTGCCAGCAGTGATGACGGCAGGGGGGTGTCCACTGAAGCTTTCTTT

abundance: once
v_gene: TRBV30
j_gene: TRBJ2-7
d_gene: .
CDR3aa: CAWSTTRTSTAPDEQYF
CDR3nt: TGTGCCTGGAGTACTACGAGGACTTCTACCGCGCCAGACGAGCAGTACTTC

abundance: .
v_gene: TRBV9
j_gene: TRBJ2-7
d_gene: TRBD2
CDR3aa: CASSVAPTSGDYEQYF
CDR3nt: TGTGCCAGCAGCGTAGCCCCAACTAGCGGGGACTACGAGCAGTACTTC

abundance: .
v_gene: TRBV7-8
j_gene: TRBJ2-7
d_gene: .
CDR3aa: CASSKGSTSEQYF
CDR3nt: TGTGCCAGCAGCAAAGGCTCTACTTCCGAGCAGTACTTC

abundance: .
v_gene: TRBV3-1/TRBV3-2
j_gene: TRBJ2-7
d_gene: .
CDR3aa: CASSQADLGEQYF
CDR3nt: TGTGCCAGCAGCCAAGCGGATCTGGGCGAGCAGTACTTC

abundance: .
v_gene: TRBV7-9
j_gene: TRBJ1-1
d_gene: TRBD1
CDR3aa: CASRSFGTDAFF
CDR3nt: TGTGCCAGCAGATCATTCGGGACAGATGCTTTCTTT

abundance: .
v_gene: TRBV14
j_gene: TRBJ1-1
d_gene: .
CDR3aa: CASSQLGNTEAFF
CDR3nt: TGTGCCAGCAGCCAACTCGGGAACACTGAAGCTTTCTTT

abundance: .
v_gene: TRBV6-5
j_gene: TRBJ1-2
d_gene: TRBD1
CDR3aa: CASSYTGQPLYGYTF
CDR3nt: TGTGCCAGCAGTTACACGGGACAGCCTCTCTATGGCTACACCTTC

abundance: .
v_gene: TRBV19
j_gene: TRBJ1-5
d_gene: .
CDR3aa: CASSTGSQPQHF
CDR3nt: TGTGCCAGTAGTACAGGGAGCCAGCCCCAGCATTTT

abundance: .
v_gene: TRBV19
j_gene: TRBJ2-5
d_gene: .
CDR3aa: CASSIRGLGGTQYF
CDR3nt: TGTGCCAGTAGTATCAGGGGCTTGGGTGGGACCCAGTACTTC

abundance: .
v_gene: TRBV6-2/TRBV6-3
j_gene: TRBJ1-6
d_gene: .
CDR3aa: CASRPFQGYYNSPLHF
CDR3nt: TGTGCCAGCAGACCTTTCCAGGGATACTATAATTCACCCCTCCACTTT

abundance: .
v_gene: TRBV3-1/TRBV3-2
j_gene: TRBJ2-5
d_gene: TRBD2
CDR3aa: CASSQTSIQETQYF
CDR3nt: TGTGCCAGCAGCCAGACTAGCATACAAGAGACCCAGTACTTC

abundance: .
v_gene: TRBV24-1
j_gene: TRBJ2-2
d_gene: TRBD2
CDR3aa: CATSDFLGTSGGVEELFF
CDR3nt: TGTGCCACCAGTGATTTTCTCGGCACTAGCGGGGGTGTTGAGGAGCTGTTTTTT

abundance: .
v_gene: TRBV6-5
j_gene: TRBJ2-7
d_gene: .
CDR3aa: CASSADPIVNEQYF
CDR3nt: TGTGCCAGCAGCGCAGACCCAATTGTCAACGAGCAGTACTTC

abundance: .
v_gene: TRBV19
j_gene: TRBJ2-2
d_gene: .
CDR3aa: CASSIRTPANTGELFF
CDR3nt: TGTGCCAGTAGTATAAGGACACCCGCGAACACCGGGGAGCTGTTTTTT

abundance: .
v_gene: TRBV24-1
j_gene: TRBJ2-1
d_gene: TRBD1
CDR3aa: CATSDSTGSNEQFF
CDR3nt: TGTGCCACCAGTGATTCGACAGGGAGCAATGAGCAGTTCTTC

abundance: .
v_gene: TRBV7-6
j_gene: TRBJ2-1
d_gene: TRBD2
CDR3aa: CASSPRTSGGPKFNEQFF
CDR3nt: TGTGCCAGCAGCCCCAGGACTAGCGGGGGGCCTAAGTTCAATGAGCAGTTCTTC

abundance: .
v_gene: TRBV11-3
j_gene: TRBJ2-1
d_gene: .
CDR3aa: CASSLDFRAGEQFF
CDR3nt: TGTGCCAGCAGCTTAGATTTCAGGGCGGGGGAGCAGTTCTTC

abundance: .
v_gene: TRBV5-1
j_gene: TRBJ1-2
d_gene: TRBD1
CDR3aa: CASSRGTGYSNYGYTF
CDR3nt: TGCGCCAGCAGCAGAGGGACAGGATATTCTAACTATGGCTACACCTTC